This T cell receptor (beta chain) was retrieved from a study of yellow fever vaccine responses in identical twins (dated by TCRdb to 2016 to 2018). Turning to the overall study: In the study, vaccine-responding T cell clones were precisely tracked in identical twins. What the work shows at the level of the full study, not this receptor alone: The T cell response to vaccination in identical twins was reported by the authors to appear partly convergent and partly personalized.

This clonotype showed up just a few times. Its target antigen remains unknown. Base qualities are not provided; no much larger clone lies one nucleotide away. V loses 4 bases of germline sequence and J loses 3 bases, and the interval between the two ends is 16 bases. The CDR3 starts with the cysteine, ends with the phenylalanine, and has 15 residues. Only the CDR3 DNA stays, 45 bases, in frame from base 1. CDR1 and CDR2, per the germline V gene, are SQVTM and ANQGSEA. Libraries were prepared through RT-PCR. Data came from an Illumina HiSeq 2500. In TCRdb, the public reads were trimmed at Q25 with fastp and aligned with MiXCR, with productive beta chains retained. Rows with a matching CDR3 protein are joined into one entry that keeps the most common DNA and genes. Across this sample there are approximately 20,000 distinct CDR3 sequences, with approximately 70% seen only once. Jointly, the top ten make up less than 3% of the sample.

The starting material was T cells from blood (PBMCs), unsorted or a sorted subset (not recorded which), obtained before or after yellow fever vaccination (not recorded which). The rearranged segments are TRBV29-1 and TRBJ2-1; the D gene cannot be resolved reliably. The clonotype originates from a woman between 18 and 29 years old who received the yellow fever vaccine. Donor details come from another sample of the same person, matched by shared clones. The nucleotide sequence is given as TGCAGCGTTGTGAGTTCAGGATACGTCTACAATGAGCAGTTCTTC. It encodes CSVVSSGYVYNEQFF.